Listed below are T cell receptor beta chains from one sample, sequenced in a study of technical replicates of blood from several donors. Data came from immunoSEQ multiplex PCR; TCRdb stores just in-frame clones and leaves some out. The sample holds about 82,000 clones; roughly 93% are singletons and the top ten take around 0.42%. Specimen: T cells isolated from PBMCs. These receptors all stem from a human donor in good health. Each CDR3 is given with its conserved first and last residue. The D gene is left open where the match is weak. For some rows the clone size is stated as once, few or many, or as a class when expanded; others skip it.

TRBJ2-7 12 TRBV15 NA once CATSRDYYEQYF TGTGCCACCAGCAGAGATTACTACGAGCAGTACTTC
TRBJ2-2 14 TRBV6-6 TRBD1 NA CASSRTGSTGELFF TGTGCCAGCAGTAGGACAGGGTCCACCGGGGAGCTGTTTTTT
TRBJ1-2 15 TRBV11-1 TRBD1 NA CASSLMSGTGRGYTF TGTGCCAGCAGCTTAATGTCCGGGACAGGAAGAGGCTACACCTTC
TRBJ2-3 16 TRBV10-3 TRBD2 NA CAISEPGLAGEDTQYF TGTGCCATCAGTGAGCCTGGACTAGCGGGAGAAGATACGCAGTATTTT
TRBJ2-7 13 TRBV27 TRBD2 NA CASSWGGSYEQYF TGTGCCAGCAGTTGGGGGGGTTCGTACGAGCAGTACTTC
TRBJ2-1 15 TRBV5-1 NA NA CASSLVAGNRNEQFF TGCGCCAGCAGCTTGGTGGCAGGGAATCGGAATGAGCAGTTCTTC
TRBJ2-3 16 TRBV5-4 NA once CASSLSAAVSTDTQYF TGTGCCAGCAGCTTGTCAGCGGCGGTTAGCACAGATACGCAGTATTTT
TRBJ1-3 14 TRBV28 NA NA CASRTRDTGNTIYF TGTGCCAGCAGGACCAGGGACACTGGAAACACCATATATTTT
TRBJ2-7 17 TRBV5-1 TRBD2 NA CASSFRWEGAIRHEQYF TGCGCCAGCAGCTTTCGCTGGGAGGGAGCGATACGCCACGAGCAGTACTTC
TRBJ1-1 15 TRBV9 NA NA CASSVVGGMNTEAFF TGTGCCAGCAGCGTAGTCGGCGGCATGAACACTGAAGCTTTCTTT
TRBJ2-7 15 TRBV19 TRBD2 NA CASSPLAGEAYEQYF TGTGCCAGTAGTCCCTTAGCGGGAGAAGCCTACGAGCAGTACTTC
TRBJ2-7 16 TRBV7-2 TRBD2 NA CASSLALAGGYYEQYF TGTGCCAGCAGCTTAGCGCTAGCGGGAGGCTACTACGAGCAGTACTTC
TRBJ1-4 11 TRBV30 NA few CAWSLAEKLFF TGTGCCTGGAGTCTGGCTGAAAAACTGTTTTTT
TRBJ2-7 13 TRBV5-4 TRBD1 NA CASSLTGAYEQYF TGTGCCAGCAGCCTAACAGGGGCCTACGAGCAGTACTTC
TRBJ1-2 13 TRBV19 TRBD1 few CASRDRGGGGYTF TGTGCCAGTAGGGACAGGGGAGGAGGAGGCTACACCTTC
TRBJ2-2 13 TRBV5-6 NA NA CASSSPIVGELFF TGTGCCAGCAGCTCCCCCATTGTCGGGGAGCTGTTTTTT
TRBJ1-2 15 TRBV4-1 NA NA CASSQRFRDKSGYTF TGCGCCAGCAGCCAGAGGTTTCGGGACAAAAGCGGCTACACCTTC
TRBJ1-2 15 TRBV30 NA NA CAWSPTRGHYYGYTF TGTGCCTGGAGCCCTACCAGGGGACACTACTATGGCTACACCTTC
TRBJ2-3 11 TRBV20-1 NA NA CSARPRDTQYF TGCAGTGCTAGACCCCGAGATACGCAGTATTTT
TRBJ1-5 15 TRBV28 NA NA CASSASGRGNQPQHF TGTGCCAGCAGTGCCTCCGGGAGAGGCAATCAGCCCCAGCATTTT
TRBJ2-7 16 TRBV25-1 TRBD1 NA CASSAPPGTGPYEQYF TGTGCCAGCAGTGCCCCCCCCGGGACAGGACCCTACGAGCAGTACTTC
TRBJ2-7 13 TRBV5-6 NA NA CASSLQELYEQYF TGTGCCAGCAGCTTGCAGGAACTTTACGAGCAGTACTTC
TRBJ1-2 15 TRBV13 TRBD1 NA CASSPQGAVNYGYTF TGTGCCAGCAGCCCCCAGGGGGCAGTCAACTATGGCTACACCTTC
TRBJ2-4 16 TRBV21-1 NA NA CASSKDSSGAKNIQYF TGTGCCAGCAGCAAAGATTCTAGCGGCGCCAAAAACATTCAGTACTTC
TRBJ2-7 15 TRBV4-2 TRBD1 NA CASSQVVQGLSEQYF TGTGCCAGCAGCCAAGTGGTACAGGGGCTTTCCGAGCAGTACTTC
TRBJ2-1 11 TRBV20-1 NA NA CSGGSYNEQFF TGCAGTGGCGGTTCCTACAATGAGCAGTTCTTC
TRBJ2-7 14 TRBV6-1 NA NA CASSPAGKSYEQYF TGTGCCAGCAGCCCCGCAGGGAAGTCCTACGAGCAGTACTTC
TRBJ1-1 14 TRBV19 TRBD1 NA CASSSGQLNTEAFF TGTGCCAGTAGTTCGGGACAGCTGAACACTGAAGCTTTCTTT
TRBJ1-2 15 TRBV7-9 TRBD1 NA CASISGTGGASGYTF TGTGCCAGCATCTCAGGGACAGGGGGCGCAAGTGGCTACACCTTC
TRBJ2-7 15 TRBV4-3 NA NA CASSQERGMGYEQYF TGCGCCAGCAGCCAAGAACGGGGAATGGGCTACGAGCAGTACTTC
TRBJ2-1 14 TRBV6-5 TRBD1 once CASTETGGYNEQFF TGTGCCAGCACAGAGACAGGGGGATACAATGAGCAGTTCTTC
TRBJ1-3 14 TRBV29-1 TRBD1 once CSARDRNSGNTIYF TGCAGCGCGAGGGACAGAAACTCTGGAAACACCATATATTTT
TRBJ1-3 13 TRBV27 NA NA CASSLLRGNTIYF TGTGCCAGCAGTTTATTGAGGGGAAACACCATATATTTT
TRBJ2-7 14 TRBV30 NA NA CAWSVTGGYYEQYF TGTGCCTGGAGTGTTACTGGCGGCTACTACGAGCAGTACTTC
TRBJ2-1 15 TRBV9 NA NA CASSVDPSYYNEQFF TGTGCCAGCAGCGTAGATCCGTCTTACTACAATGAGCAGTTCTTC
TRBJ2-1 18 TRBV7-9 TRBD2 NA CASSLVASGGRSYNEQFF TGTGCCAGCAGCTTAGTAGCCAGCGGGGGACGCTCCTACAATGAGCAGTTCTTC
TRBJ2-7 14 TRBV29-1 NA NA CSVWGLSPSYEQYF TGCAGCGTTTGGGGACTGTCCCCCTCCTACGAGCAGTACTTC
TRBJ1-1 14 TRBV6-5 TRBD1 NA CASKRQGSGTEAFF TGTGCCAGCAAGCGACAGGGGTCGGGCACTGAAGCTTTCTTT
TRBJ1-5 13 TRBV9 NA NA CASSVGSNQPQHF TGTGCCAGCAGCGTAGGTTCTAATCAGCCCCAGCATTTT
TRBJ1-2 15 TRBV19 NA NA CASSIDHGFNYGYTF TGTGCCAGTAGTATAGATCACGGGTTTAACTATGGCTACACCTTC
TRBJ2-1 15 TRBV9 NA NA CASSVASGSRNEQFF TGTGCCAGCAGCGTAGCTTCGGGGTCAAGGAATGAGCAGTTCTTC